A single sample gave rise to the 10 T cell receptor beta chains below, sequenced in a study of T cells in localized non-small cell lung cancer. Here immunoSEQ multiplex PCR was the method, and the copy in TCRdb shows in-frame clones only, minus some. The table lists 2,000 or so clones, 22% of them singletons. The input for sequencing was normal lung tissue next to the tumor, taken before any cancer treatment. Every receptor here comes from a man aged 40 to 75 with stage II lung adenocarcinoma.

V usage is TRBV12-2 and J usage is TRBJ2-3; TRBD2, the D gene given by the table, was not confirmed from the DNA. TRBV12-2 is a pseudogene segment. The CDR3 runs to 19 residues. The CDR3 region has the DNA TGTGCAAGTCGCCGTAGGACTAGCGGGGCTACCCCTAGCACAGATACGCAGTATTTT. Protein product: CASRRRTSGATPSTDTQYF.

In DNA, the CDR3 is TGTGCCAGTAGTCAGGGGGCGCAAACCGGGGAGCTGTTTTTT. Its translation is CASSQGAQTGELFF. The chain is built from TRBV19 and TRBJ2-2, with 8 bases matching TRBD1. Germline V CDR1 and CDR2: LNHDA, SQIVND (reference sequence). V shed 5 bases, J shed 5 bases, and the junction held 4 bases outside the gene matches. The length of the CDR3 is 14 residues.

The chain joins TRBV19 to TRBJ2-1; D is unclear. This CDR3 region has 14 residues. V was cut by 9 bases and J by 7 bases, with 19 bases left in between. CDR1 and CDR2 from the germline V gene are LNHDA and SQIVND (reference sequence). The CDR3 DNA reads as TGTGCCAGCAGGCCCCTTGGGGATTTGAATGAGCAGTTCTTC. Translated, it gives CASRPLGDLNEQFF.

This clone was counted a few times. V usage is TRBV6-8 and J usage is TRBJ2-1; D gene uncertain. V lost 4 bases and J 7 bases, leaving 11 bases between the germline ends. Germline CDR1 MNHGY, CDR2 SAAAGT. CDR3 length: 13 residues. In nucleotides, the CDR3 is TGTGCCAGCAGTTCTCCCCCGAGGAATGAGCAGTTCTTC. Its translation: CASSSPPRNEQFF.

This clone was counted between two and nine times. The chain combines TRBV6-8 with TRBJ2-5, with a weak D call TRBD1 (5 bases). The CDR3 has 13 amino acids. The V end was cut by 10 bases, the J end by 2 bases, with 14 bases between. CDR1 is MNHGY, CDR2 SAAAGT, per germline. CDR3 in DNA: TGTGCCACCTCCAGGGTAGAACAAGAGACCCAGTACTTC. It translates to CATSRVEQETQYF.

This chain uses TRBV5-1 with TRBJ1-3; possible D gene TRBD1, 6 bases. Trimming shortened V by 6 bases and J by 0 bases, and 25 bases separated the two germline ends. The CDR3 contains 19 residues. Germline V gene data show CDR1 as SGHRS and CDR2 as YFSETQ. CDR3 amino acids: CASMGTTGGGGSSGNTIYF. CDR3 DNA: TGCGCCAGCATGGGTACGACAGGTGGAGGGGGAAGCTCTGGAAACACCATATATTTT. The complete variable domain, with remaining parts taken from reference TRBV5-1 and TRBJ1-3, reads KAGVTQTPRYLIKTRGQQVTLSCSPISGHRSVSWYQQTPGQGLQFLFEYFSETQRNKGNFPGRFSGRQFSNSRSEMNVSTLELGDSALYLCASMGTTGGGGSSGNTIYFGEGSWLTVV.

The rearrangement joins TRBV29-1 to TRBJ1-2; D is unclear. V was pared by 1 base and J by 8 bases, with 11 bases between. Germline V gene sequence: CDR1 SQVTM, CDR2 ANQGSEA. The CDR3 is made up of 12 amino acids. CDR3 loop: CSVEGLGRGYTF. The CDR3 DNA is TGCAGCGTTGAAGGCTTGGGGAGGGGCTACACCTTC.

This clone is deemed medium-sized. This chain connects TRBV9 to TRBJ2-7; D ambiguous. This CDR3 spans 14 amino acids. The germline CDR1 and CDR2 sequences are SGDLS and YYNGEE. V was pared by 6 bases and J by 3 bases, with 16 bases between. The CDR3 protein is CASTPRGRNYEQYV. The CDR3 nucleotides read TGTGCCAGCACTCCGAGAGGCAGGAACTACGAGCAGTACGTC.

In its sample, this clone was seen a few times. The CDR3: CASSRLGPGGDSGNTIYF. CDR3 DNA sequence: TGCGCCAGCAGCCGTTTGGGACCCGGAGGGGACTCTGGAAACACCATATATTTT. The chain employs TRBV4-1 and TRBJ1-3, with D perhaps matching TRBD1 (5 bases). From germline, CDR1 is MGHRA and CDR2 YSYEKL. CDR3 length: 18 residues. Trimming removed 4 bases at V and 0 bases at J, with 19 bases between.

By proportion, this clone is large (0.1 to 1%). CDR3 sequence: CASSWRDRPNYGYTF. In DNA form, the CDR3 reads TGTGCCAGCAGCTGGCGGGACAGGCCTAACTATGGCTACACCTTC. The chain has TRBV11-3 and TRBJ1-2, with TRBD1 identical over 8 bases. Looked up from germline, CDR1 is SGHNT and CDR2 is YENEEA. CDR3 size: 15 residues. Unmatched junction bases numbered 4, after V lost 4 bases and J lost 0 bases.